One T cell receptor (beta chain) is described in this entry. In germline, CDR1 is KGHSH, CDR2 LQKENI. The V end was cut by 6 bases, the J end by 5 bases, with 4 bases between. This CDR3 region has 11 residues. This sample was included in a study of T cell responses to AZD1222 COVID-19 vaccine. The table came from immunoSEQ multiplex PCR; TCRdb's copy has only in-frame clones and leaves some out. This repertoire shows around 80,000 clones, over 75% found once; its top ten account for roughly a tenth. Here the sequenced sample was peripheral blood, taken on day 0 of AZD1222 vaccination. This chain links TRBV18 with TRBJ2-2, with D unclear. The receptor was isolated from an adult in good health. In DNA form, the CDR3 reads TGTGCCAGCTCTCAGACCGGGGAGCTGTTTTTT. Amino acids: CASSQTGELFF.